Each of the 21 T cell receptor beta chains below was sequenced from the same sample in a study of blood T cells in healthy people across ages (dated by TCRdb to 2014 to 2015). Library method: 5' RACE. The listed sequencing device is Illumina HiSeq 2500. The second PCR ran for about 7 to 11 cycles and used a J-beta primer mix along with a sample-barcoded 5' primer. In TCRdb, the public reads were trimmed at Q25 with fastp and aligned with MiXCR, with productive beta chains retained. Entries that share a CDR3 protein sequence are merged under the most common genes and DNA. Counted in this sample were hundreds of thousands of distinct CDR3 sequences; around 31% of them appeared once. Around 14% of the sample lies in the top ten. Sequenced sample: blood. These receptors were collected from an elderly woman in good health.

Remarks on this clonotype: This sequence may be a read error, since a much larger clone differs from it by one base. The genes are TRBV21-1 and TRBJ2-5. TRBV21-1 is listed as a pseudogene. The CDR3 loop spans 14 amino acids. CDR3 sequence (DNA): TGTGCCAACACCAAACCCCGGTACCAAGAGACCCAGTACTTC. Its protein is CANTKPRYQETQYF.

This clonotype was observed a single time. V and J are TRBV20-1 and TRBJ2-1; no reliable D call. The tail of the sequence fits TRBJ2-7 better, so the J call may be wrong. This CDR3 is built from 12 residues. Germline V CDR1 and CDR2: DFQATT, SNEGSKA (reference sequence). The CDR3 sequence is CSATGSYNEQYF. In DNA, the CDR3 is TGCAGTGCAACTGGGTCCTACAATGAGCAGTACTTC.

This chain connects TRBV6-5 to TRBJ2-1; TRBD2 matches 11 bases. With V trimmed by 6 bases and J by 8 bases, 9 bases remained unmatched. Germline V gene sequence: CDR1 MNHEY, CDR2 SVGAGI. The CDR3 loop spans 15 amino acids. The CDR3 sequence is CASRLSSGRGDEQFF. The CDR3 DNA reads as TGTGCCAGCAGACTTAGTAGCGGGAGGGGAGATGAGCAGTTCTTC.

This rearrangement joins TRBV7-2 to TRBJ2-5; tentative D call: TRBD2 (5 bases). The J call is doubtful: the DNA matches TRBJ2-1 better. The CDR3 has 15 amino acids. Per the germline V gene, CDR1 is SGHTA and CDR2 is FQGNSA. The chain's CDR3 is CASSTRTGYQETQFF. The CDR3 DNA follows: TGTGCCAGCAGCACTCGGACTGGATACCAAGAGACCCAGTTCTTC.

To note about this clonotype: A much larger clone lies one base from this, so it may be a read error. V gene TRBV4-1 combines with J gene TRBJ2-7; tentatively, D is TRBD1 (7 bases). CDR3 length equals 16 residues. The germline CDR1 and CDR2 sequences are MGHRA and YSYEKL. V was clipped by 0 bases and J by 4 bases, with 16 bases between them. CDR3 region: CASSQDRAGQRYEQYF. The CDR3 DNA follows: TGCGCCAGCAGCCAAGATCGGGCGGGACAGCGATACGAGCAGTACTTC.

The chain combines TRBV20-1 with TRBJ1-2, with D possibly being TRBD1 (6 bases). CDR1 is DFQATT and CDR2 is SNEGSKA in the germline V gene (reference sequence). The CDR3 is 13 amino acids. Deletions cut 5 bases from V and 1 base from J, with 11 bases between. CDR3 residues: CSAREDSNYGYTF. CDR3 sequence (DNA): TGCAGTGCTCGGGAGGACAGTAACTATGGCTACACCTTC.

This clonotype showed up many times. This chain joins TRBV5-1 and TRBJ2-7; 7 bases line up with TRBD1. The CDR3 extends over 16 amino acids. Trimming at V came to 4 bases and at J to 4 bases, leaving 14 bases not matched to a gene. CDR1 SGHRS and CDR2 YFSETQ come from the germline V gene. CDR3 in amino acids: CASSPRSRGLEYEQYF. The CDR3 coding sequence is TGCGCCAGCAGCCCTAGGTCGAGGGGGCTGGAATACGAGCAGTACTTC.

The table lists this clonotype with a few counts. The V gene is TRBV5-1, the J gene TRBJ2-6, with TRBD1 matching 8 bases. The germline V gene encodes CDR1 SGHRS and CDR2 YFSETQ. V shed 4 bases, J shed 2 bases, and the junction held 11 bases outside the gene matches. The CDR3 is 18 residues long. CDR3 sequence reads: CASSTPGAGGPGANVLTF. The DNA of the CDR3 is TGCGCCAGCAGCACCCCCGGGGCAGGGGGCCCTGGGGCCAACGTCCTGACTTTC.

This clonotype was seen more than once but under ten times. The V call is TRBV20-1, the J call TRBJ2-3; a weak D match, TRBD2 (7 bases). There are 17 residues in the CDR3. Trimming removed 0 bases from V and 5 bases from J, with 21 bases in between. Per germline, CDR1 DFQATT and CDR2 SNEGSKA (reference sequence). The CDR3 loop reads CSARDGWGGLLGDTQYF. CDR3 DNA: TGCAGTGCTAGAGATGGGTGGGGGGGCCTTTTAGGAGATACGCAGTATTTT.

A remark on this clonotype: A much larger clone lies a single base off, so this may be a read error. The J gene is TRBJ1-4, the V gene TRBV20-1, with a possible D match to TRBD1 (5 bases). CDR1 and CDR2 from the germline V gene are DFQATT and SNEGSKA (reference sequence). There are 12 residues in the CDR3. CDR3 sequence (DNA): TGCAGTGCTAGCCACGGAGGGGAAAAACGGTTTTTT. It codes for CSASHGGEKRFF.

This clonotype was recorded a few times. The chain links TRBV5-8 to TRBJ1-5; D may be TRBD1 (6 bases). Germline V gives CDR1 SGHTS, CDR2 YDEGEE. V gave up 2 bases and J gave up 1 base, with 13 bases separating them. This CDR3 is built from 16 residues. The CDR3 DNA reads TGTGCCAGCAGCTTAGATCCGGGACAAAGCAATCAGCCCCAGCATTTT. Translation gives CASSLDPGQSNQPQHF.

V and J are TRBV20-1 and TRBJ2-3; maybe TRBD1 (8 bases). The V gene lost 6 bases and the J gene lost 2 bases, with 15 bases spanning the gap. Germline V gene data show CDR1 as DFQATT and CDR2 as SNEGSKA (reference sequence). This CDR3 is built from 14 residues. The CDR3 loop reads CSARGRGTTDTQYF. The CDR3 nucleotides read TGCAGTGCCAGGGGGCGGGGGACCACAGATACGCAGTATTTT.

This clonotype occurred many times. The V call is TRBV3-1, the J call TRBJ2-5; D gene uncertain. Deletions cut 0 bases from V and 0 bases from J, with 8 bases between. This CDR3 region has 15 residues. Germline CDR1 is LGHDT and CDR2 is YNNKEL (reference sequence). The CDR3 sequence: CASSQDHRNQETQYF. In DNA form, the CDR3 reads TGTGCCAGCAGCCAAGATCATAGAAACCAAGAGACCCAGTACTTC.

In this sample, this clonotype turned up many times. In DNA form, the CDR3 reads TGTGCCAGCAGGGACGGGGGGTACGGACAAGACAATCAGCCCCAGCATTTT. Translation gives CASRDGGYGQDNQPQHF. The V call is TRBV6-1, the J call TRBJ1-5; D is perhaps TRBD1 (5 bases). The CDR3 is 17 amino acids. Trimming took off 6 bases at V and 3 bases at J, with 21 bases between the two ends. CDR1 and CDR2 from the germline V gene are MNHNS and SASEGT.

On this clonotype: This may be a read error, as it is one base from a much larger clone. The chain uses TRBV9 and TRBJ2-7; D is possibly TRBD2 (7 bases). CDR1 is SGDLS and CDR2 is YYNGEE in the germline V gene. V lost 0 bases and J 7 bases, leaving 26 bases between the germline ends. This CDR3 is built from 18 residues. CDR3 bases: TGTGCCAGCAGCGTAGCGCCTGGGGGGGCCCCCGGTTACAATGAGCAGTACTTC. Encoded protein: CASSVAPGGAPGYNEQYF.

This clonotype was counted many times. The chain has TRBV5-6 and TRBJ1-2; no reliable D call. From germline, CDR1 is SGHDT and CDR2 YYEEEE. The CDR3 has 13 amino acids. Trimming pared 0 bases from V and 9 bases from J, leaving 12 bases between. This CDR3 reads CASSLAAARSYTF. The CDR3 DNA sequence: TGTGCCAGCAGCTTGGCCGCAGCCAGGAGCTACACCTTC.

The V gene is TRBV15, the J gene TRBJ2-2; a weak D match, TRBD2 (7 bases). Germline CDR1 reads LNHNV; CDR2 reads YYDKDF (reference sequence). The CDR3 sequence is 18 residues long. V was cut by 0 bases and J by 0 bases, with 14 bases left in between. The CDR3 nucleotides are TGTGCCACCAGCAGAGATGGGGGGGGCCTATCGAACACCGGGGAGCTGTTTTTT. Its translation: CATSRDGGGLSNTGELFF.

This clonotype was recorded many times. The CDR3 loop reads CASSLDPAGTYEQYF. CDR3 sequence (DNA): TGTGCCAGCAGCTTAGATCCGGCAGGGACCTACGAGCAGTACTTC. This sequence joins TRBV11-2 and TRBJ2-7; D may be TRBD1 (5 bases). Trimming took 0 bases from V and 2 from J, leaving 11 bases between them. CDR1 SGHAT and CDR2 FQNNGV come from the germline V gene. The CDR3 covers 15 residues. The entire variable domain, with the rest obtained from reference TRBV11-2 and TRBJ2-7, is as follows: EAGVAQSPRYKIIEKRQSVAFWCNPISGHATLYWYQQILGQGPKLLIQFQNNGVVDDSQLPKDRFSAERLKGVDSTLKIQPAKLEDSAVYLCASSLDPAGTYEQYFGPGTRLTVT.

Ten or more counts support this clonotype. The V gene is TRBV18, the J gene TRBJ2-1; 7 positions agree with TRBD1. Per the germline V gene, CDR1 is KGHSH and CDR2 is LQKENI. The CDR3 extends over 15 amino acids. J lost 3 bases, V lost 6 bases, and 8 bases had no gene match. For the CDR3, the DNA is TGTGCCAGCTCGCTGAGCAGGACAGGCTACAATGAGCAGTTCTTC. As protein: CASSLSRTGYNEQFF.

This clonotype has only one observation. J is TRBJ2-7 and V is TRBV12-3 or TRBV12-4, with D possibly being TRBD1 (6 bases). The ends were cut back, 3 bases at V and 2 bases at J, with 17 bases in the middle. The CDR3 is 16 residues long. CDR3 in DNA: TGTGCCAGCAGTTTCTTTGATAACAGGGATCCCTACGAGCAGTACTTC. Translated: CASSFFDNRDPYEQYF.

Many counts were recorded for this clonotype. This sequence joins TRBV9 and TRBJ2-5; 9 nucleotides match TRBD1. Germline CDR1 reads SGDLS; CDR2 reads YYNGEE. V shed 3 bases, J shed 5 bases, and the junction held 5 bases outside the gene matches. The CDR3 runs 14 residues. This CDR3 is CASSATGTGETQYF. The CDR3 DNA reads as TGTGCCAGCAGCGCCACCGGGACAGGGGAGACCCAGTACTTC. Full variable domain (remainder filled in from reference TRBV9 and TRBJ2-5): DSGVTQTPKHLITATGQRVTLRCSPRSGDLSVYWYQQSLDQGLQFLIQYYNGEERAKGNILERFSAQQFPDLHSELNLSSLELGDSALYFCASSATGTGETQYFGPGTRLLVL.